This TCR beta chain is drawn from a study of cytomegalovirus exposure and HLA in healthy donors. Primers included in the PCR were 60 Vbeta and 13 Jbeta primers. Clones were read by immunoSEQ multiplex PCR, and TCRdb kept only the in-frame ones, dropping some. The sample shows roughly 56,000 clones, more than 70% of them seen only once. The germline V and J ends were trimmed by 0 bases and 2 bases, with 8 bases remaining between them. CDR3 length equals 14 residues. Germline values: CDR1 SGDLS, CDR2 YYNGEE. For this clone: Its antigen is as yet unknown.

Study outcomes and limitations: The authors listed 150 or so TCR beta chains as cytomegalovirus-associated.

The clonotype was recovered from a man over 45 in good health and CMV-seropositive. Sequenced sample: PBMCs. This chain uses TRBV9 with TRBJ2-5, with TRBD2 as a possible D gene (6 bases). The CDR3 here is CASSVGGVQETQYF. The CDR3 DNA follows: TGTGCCAGCAGCGTAGGGGGGGTACAAGAGACCCAGTACTTC.